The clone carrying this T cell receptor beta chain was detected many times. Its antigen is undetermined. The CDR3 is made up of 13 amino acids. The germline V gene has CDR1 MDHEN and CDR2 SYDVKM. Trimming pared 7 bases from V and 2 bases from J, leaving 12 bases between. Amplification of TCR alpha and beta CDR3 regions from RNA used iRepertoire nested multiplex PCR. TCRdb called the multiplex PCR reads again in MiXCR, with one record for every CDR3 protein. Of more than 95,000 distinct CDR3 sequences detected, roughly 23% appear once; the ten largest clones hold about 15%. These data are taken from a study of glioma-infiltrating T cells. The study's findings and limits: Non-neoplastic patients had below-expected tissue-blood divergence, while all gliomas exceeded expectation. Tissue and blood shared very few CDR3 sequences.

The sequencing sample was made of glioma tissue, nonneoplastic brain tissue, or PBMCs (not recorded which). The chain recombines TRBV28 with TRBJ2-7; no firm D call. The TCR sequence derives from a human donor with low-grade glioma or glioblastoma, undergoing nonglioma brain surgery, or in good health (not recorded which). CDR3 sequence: CASTPGYPYEQYF. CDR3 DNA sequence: TGTGCCAGCACCCCGGGCTACCCCTACGAGCAGTACTTC.